These 27 T cell receptor beta chains were sequenced from one sample in a study of CD8 T cell repertoires and HIV-1 epitope variants. No antigen is known for these receptors. Generated by immunoSEQ multiplex PCR, the TCRdb table keeps only in-frame clones and is missing some. The sample yields about 5,100 clones, about 66% seen once. The sequenced sample consisted of cultured CD8+ T cells derived from PBMCs. The receptors were sampled from a male donor with HIV.

The chain combines TRBV14 with TRBJ2-3, with D perhaps TRBD1 (5 bases). CDR1 and CDR2 from the germline V gene are SGHDN and FVKESK. The CDR3 extends over 17 amino acids. V shed 0 bases and J shed 0 bases, with 13 bases lying between them. The CDR3 region is CASSQDLGDFSTDTQYF. CDR3 in DNA: TGTGCCAGCAGCCAAGATTTAGGGGATTTTAGCACAGATACGCAGTATTTT.

V usage is TRBV15 and J usage is TRBJ1-5, with 10 bases fitting TRBD1. CDR1 is LNHNV and CDR2 is YYDKDF in the germline V gene (reference sequence). The J segment lost 2 bases and the V segment lost 5 bases, leaving 0 bases of the junction unmatched. CDR3 length: 14 residues. As DNA, the CDR3 is TGTGCCACCAGCGGGACAGGGGGCAATCAGCCCCAGCATTTT. Its translation is CATSGTGGNQPQHF. The full variable domain, in which reference TRBV15 and TRBJ1-5 provide the parts outside the CDR3, is DAMVIQNPRYQVTQFGKPVTLSCSQTLNHNVMYWYQQKSSQAPKLLFHYYDKDFNNEADTPDNFQSRRPNTSFCFLDIRSPGLGDTAMYLCATSGTGGNQPQHFGDGTRLSIL.

The chain joins TRBV10-3 to TRBJ1-5; no definite D call. Trimming left V 3 bases short and J 2 bases short, with 8 bases between. CDR3 length equals 14 residues. Germline V gene lookup returns CDR1 ENHRY and CDR2 SYGVKD. This chain's CDR3 is CAISDRGGNQPQHF. The CDR3 DNA is TGTGCCATCAGTGATCGGGGTGGCAATCAGCCCCAGCATTTT.

J is TRBJ2-1 and V is TRBV4-1; 7 bases agree with TRBD2. J lost 0 bases, V lost 1 base, and 12 bases had no gene match. The germline gives CDR1 MGHRA, CDR2 YSYEKL. The CDR3 is 19 amino acids. The CDR3 nucleotides read TGCGCCAGCAGCCAAGTCGCCCCTCCTGGCGGGAGCTCCTACAATGAGCAGTTCTTC. Translated, it gives CASSQVAPPGGSSYNEQFF.

This clone was seen just once. The V call is TRBV7-8, the J call TRBJ1-4; 9 positions match TRBD1. Trimming at V came to 6 bases and at J to 13 bases, leaving 12 bases not matched to a gene. Looked up from germline, CDR1 is SGHVS and CDR2 is FQNEAQ. The CDR3 covers 14 residues. CDR3 amino acids: CASSGGTGIGILFF. The CDR3, as DNA: TGTGCCAGCAGTGGCGGGACAGGGATAGGGATACTGTTTTTT.

The chain employs TRBV5-1 and TRBJ2-5; possibly TRBD1 for D (6 bases). The CDR3 runs to 14 residues. Deletions cut 0 bases from V and 2 bases from J, with 8 bases between. Germline V CDR1 and CDR2: SGHRS, YFSETQ. The CDR3 here is CASSLAGQQETQYF. Here the CDR3 DNA reads TGCGCCAGCAGCTTGGCCGGACAGCAAGAGACCCAGTACTTC.

A remark on this clone: This CDR3 is also generated by other DNA sequences in the sample. This chain uses TRBV5-1 with TRBJ2-5; TRBD1 matches at 8 bases. The CDR3 sequence is 17 residues long. Germline loops: CDR1 SGHRS, CDR2 YFSETQ. Losses at the gene ends were 0 bases for V and 5 bases for J; bases not matched to a gene: 12. CDR3: CASSLVVGAGGMETQYF. CDR3 nucleotides: TGCGCCAGCAGCTTGGTCGTGGGGGCAGGGGGCATGGAGACCCAGTACTTC.

J is TRBJ2-1 and V is TRBV15; the D gene could be TRBD1 or TRBD2 (6 bases each). V lost 3 bases to trimming and J lost 10 bases, with 22 bases between them. The germline V gene has CDR1 LNHNV and CDR2 YYDKDF (reference sequence). The CDR3 is made up of 16 amino acids. The CDR3 DNA reads as TGTGCCACCAGCAGTCGCCTCGGGGGCGCATTGGTGGAGCAGTTCTTC. Translation: CATSSRLGGALVEQFF. The whole variable domain, filled in from reference TRBV15 and TRBJ2-1, reads DAMVIQNPRYQVTQFGKPVTLSCSQTLNHNVMYWYQQKSSQAPKLLFHYYDKDFNNEADTPDNFQSRRPNTSFCFLDIRSPGLGDTAMYLCATSSRLGGALVEQFFGPGTRLTVL.

This chain connects TRBV13 to TRBJ1-6; unclear D gene. The CDR3 contains 14 residues. Germline V CDR1 and CDR2: PRHDT, FYEKMQ (reference sequence). V was trimmed by 3 bases and J by 5 bases, leaving 8 bases between them. The CDR3 protein is CASSFGEDNSPLHF. The DNA of the CDR3 is TGTGCCAGCAGCTTTGGGGAGGATAATTCACCCCTCCACTTT.

This chain connects TRBV15 to TRBJ2-7, with D unresolved. This CDR3 is built from 15 residues. The germline V gene has CDR1 LNHNV and CDR2 YYDKDF (reference sequence). The V end was cut by 0 bases, the J end by 5 bases, with 14 bases between. CDR3 amino acids: CATSRDRALSHEQYF. CDR3 coding DNA: TGTGCCACCAGCAGAGATAGAGCTCTTAGCCACGAGCAGTACTTC.

This sequence joins TRBV6-1 and TRBJ1-4, with a tentative D call TRBD1 (6 bases). Trimming cost V 0 bases and J 2 bases, with 7 bases left between them. This CDR3 spans 15 amino acids. Germline V gives CDR1 MNHNS, CDR2 SASEGT. CDR3 loop: CASSEAQGTNEKLFF. The CDR3 coding sequence is TGTGCCAGCAGTGAAGCCCAGGGGACTAATGAAAAACTGTTTTTT.

This clone has only a few counts. The gene calls are TRBV10-2 and TRBJ2-7, with D perhaps matching TRBD2 (6 bases). From germline, CDR1 is WSHSY and CDR2 SAAADI. The CDR3 runs to 16 residues. The V and J ends lost 6 bases and 2 bases respectively, with 20 bases between them. CDR3 amino acids: CASRGGWGKGTYEQYF. The CDR3 nucleotides are TGCGCCAGCAGGGGGGGATGGGGCAAGGGTACCTACGAGCAGTACTTC.

This chain uses TRBV6-6 with TRBJ1-1, with 9 bases aligning to TRBD1. Germline V gives CDR1 MNHNY, CDR2 SVGAGI (reference sequence). The CDR3 totals 15 residues. After removal of 7 bases from V and 1 base from J, the junction contained 7 bases not matched to a gene. The CDR3 protein is CASIGTGRWNTEAFF. The CDR3 DNA reads as TGTGCCAGCATCGGGACAGGGAGGTGGAACACTGAAGCTTTCTTT.

The chain uses TRBV11-3 and TRBJ2-1; no firm D call. V was cut by 0 bases and J by 9 bases, with 6 bases left in between. The CDR3 runs to 12 residues. Looked up from germline, CDR1 is SGHNT and CDR2 is YENEEA. CDR3 nucleotides: TGTGCCAGCAGCTTAGAGATGGGTGAGCAGTTCTTC. The encoded protein is CASSLEMGEQFF.

This clone was observed once. The chain combines TRBV7-6 with TRBJ2-1, with TRBD2 matching 8 bases. J was trimmed by 4 bases and V by 2 bases; bases with no gene match: 4. Germline CDR1 and CDR2: SGHVS and FNYEAQ. CDR3 length: 15 residues. The CDR3 region is CASSLTGGHYNEQFF. The CDR3 DNA reads TGTGCCAGCAGCTTAACGGGGGGGCATTACAATGAGCAGTTCTTC.

The genes are TRBV10-1 and TRBJ1-3, with D possibly matching TRBD1 (6 bases). The CDR3 length is 15 residues. Deletions cut 2 bases from V and 0 bases from J, with 8 bases between. The germline V gene encodes CDR1 WNHNN and CDR2 SYGVQD (reference sequence). CDR3 DNA sequence: TGCGCCAGCAGTGAGCAGGGGAACTCTGGAAACACCATATATTTT. This codes for CASSEQGNSGNTIYF.

This clone was found a few times. J is TRBJ2-7 and V is TRBV27; weak D call: TRBD2 (5 bases). This CDR3 has 15 residues. Germline V gene data show CDR1 as MNHEY and CDR2 as SMNVEV (reference sequence). Trimming took 5 bases from V and 0 from J, leaving 14 bases between them. In nucleotides, the CDR3 is TGTGCCAGCAGTGGACGCGGGTTGAGCTCCTACGAGCAGTACTTC. Translating gives CASSGRGLSSYEQYF.

The chain employs TRBV28 and TRBJ2-5, with TRBD1 matching 10 bases. V lost 4 bases and J lost 5; bases outside the gene matches: 4. The CDR3 is made up of 14 amino acids. CDR1 and CDR2 (germline): MDHEN, SYDVKM. CDR3: CASSSDRGEETQYF. The CDR3 region has the DNA TGTGCCAGCAGTTCGGACAGGGGGGAGGAGACCCAGTACTTC.

The rearrangement uses TRBV7-2 and TRBJ2-1; D remains unclear. Germline values: CDR1 SGHTA, CDR2 FQGNSA. CDR3 length: 13 residues. The V gene lost 1 base and the J gene lost 9 bases, with 10 bases spanning the gap. CDR3 coding DNA: TGTGCCAGCAGCTTAGTTACTGCGATTGAGCAGTTCTTC. Protein product: CASSLVTAIEQFF. Variable domain in full (rest from reference TRBV7-2 and TRBJ2-1): GAGVSQSPSNKVTEKGKDVELRCDPISGHTALYWYRQSLGQGLEFLIYFQGNSAPDKSGLPSDRFSAERTGGSVSTLTIQRTQQEDSAVYLCASSLVTAIEQFFGPGTRLTVL.

The chain uses TRBV4-1 and TRBJ1-1; D might be TRBD1 (6 bases). V was shortened by 1 base and J by 8 bases, with 8 bases between the two germline ends. Per germline, CDR1 MGHRA and CDR2 YSYEKL. This CDR3 comprises 12 residues. CDR3: CASSQGTAEAFF. The CDR3 coding sequence is TGCGCCAGCAGCCAAGGGACAGCCGAAGCTTTCTTT.

In DNA form, the CDR3 reads TGTGCCAGCAGCTCAAGCCTATACAATGAGCAGTTCTTC. Translation gives CASSSSLYNEQFF. V and J are TRBV5-4 and TRBJ2-1, with D hard to call. CDR1 and CDR2 (germline): SGHNT, YYREEE (reference sequence). Trimming removed 3 bases at V and 4 bases at J, with 8 bases between. The CDR3 has 13 residues.

This chain links TRBV5-4 with TRBJ1-6; the match to TRBD1 covers 10 bases. Looked up from germline, CDR1 is SGHNT and CDR2 is YYREEE (reference sequence). After removal of 3 bases from V and 0 bases from J, the junction contained 6 bases not matched to a gene. The CDR3 is 18 residues long. CDR3 region: CASSSDRGLSSYNSPLHF. CDR3 sequence (DNA): TGTGCCAGCAGCTCCGACAGGGGGCTTAGCTCCTATAATTCACCCCTCCACTTT.

This chain uses TRBV29-1 with TRBJ1-2; 7 nucleotides line up with TRBD1. The germline CDR1 and CDR2 sequences are SQVTM and ANQGSEA. V was pared by 7 bases and J by 2 bases, with 4 bases of the junction left unmatched. CDR3 length: 12 residues. The CDR3 bases are TGCAGCGCCCAGGGGGGGAACTATGGCTACACCTTC. As protein: CSAQGGNYGYTF. Complete variable domain (other parts from reference TRBV29-1 and TRBJ1-2): SAVISQKPSRDICQRGTSLTIQCQVDSQVTMMFWYRQQPGQSLTLIATANQGSEATYESGFVIDKFPISRPNLTFSTLTVSNMSPEDSSIYLCSAQGGNYGYTFGSGTRLTVV.

In this sample, this clone turned up once. The CDR3 spells CASSAYRSLSGNTIYF. The CDR3 coding sequence is TGTGCCAGCAGTGCTTACAGGTCCCTCTCTGGAAACACCATATATTTT. This sequence joins TRBV6-1 and TRBJ1-3, with TRBD1 as a possible D gene (5 bases). CDR1 and CDR2 from the germline V gene are MNHNS and SASEGT. The CDR3 has 16 residues. Trimming took 4 bases from V and 0 from J, leaving 13 bases between them.

V is TRBV27 and J is TRBJ1-5; D perhaps matches TRBD1 (6 bases). V shed 2 bases and J shed 3 bases, with 8 bases lying between them. The CDR3 runs 14 residues. CDR1 MNHEY and CDR2 SMNVEV come from the germline V gene (reference sequence). DNA for the CDR3: TGTGCCAGCAGTTTAGGGGGCCCCAATCAGCCCCAGCATTTT. This encodes CASSLGGPNQPQHF.

CDR3 nucleotide sequence: TGCGCCAGCAGCCAACAGGGTTTGCGGGAGCAGTACTTC. Protein sequence: CASSQQGLREQYF. V and J are TRBV4-3 and TRBJ2-7, with D maybe TRBD1 (5 bases). V was trimmed by 2 bases and J by 7 bases, leaving 12 bases between them. CDR1 LGHNA and CDR2 YSLEER come from the germline V gene. There are 13 residues in the CDR3.

This chain uses TRBV15 with TRBJ2-7; D perhaps matches TRBD1 (6 bases). CDR3 length: 15 residues. V was trimmed by 5 bases and J by 9 bases, leaving 23 bases between them. From germline, CDR1 is LNHNV and CDR2 YYDKDF (reference sequence). The DNA of the CDR3 is TGTGCCACCAGCCCTGGGGGCCAGTTTGAAAATGGGCAGTACTTC. Protein product: CATSPGGQFENGQYF. The whole variable domain, remainder taken from reference TRBV15 and TRBJ2-7, is DAMVIQNPRYQVTQFGKPVTLSCSQTLNHNVMYWYQQKSSQAPKLLFHYYDKDFNNEADTPDNFQSRRPNTSFCFLDIRSPGLGDTAMYLCATSPGGQFENGQYFGPGTRLTVT.